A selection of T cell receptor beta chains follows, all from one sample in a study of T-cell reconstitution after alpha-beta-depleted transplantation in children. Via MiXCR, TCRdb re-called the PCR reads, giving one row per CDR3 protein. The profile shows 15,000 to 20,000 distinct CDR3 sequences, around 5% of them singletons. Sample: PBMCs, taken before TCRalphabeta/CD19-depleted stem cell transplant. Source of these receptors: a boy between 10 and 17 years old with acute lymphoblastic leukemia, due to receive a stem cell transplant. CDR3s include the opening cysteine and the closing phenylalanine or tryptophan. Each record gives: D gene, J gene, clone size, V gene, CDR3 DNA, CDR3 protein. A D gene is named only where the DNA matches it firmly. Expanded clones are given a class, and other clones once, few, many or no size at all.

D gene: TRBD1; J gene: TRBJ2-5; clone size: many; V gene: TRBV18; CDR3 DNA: TGTGCCAGCTCACCGGGACAGGGGGAGACCCAGTACTTC; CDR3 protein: CASSPGQGETQYF
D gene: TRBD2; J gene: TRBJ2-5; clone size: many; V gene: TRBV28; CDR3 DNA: TGTGCCAGCAGGGGGAGGGGCGCGGGAAGGAGAGAGACCCAGTACTTC; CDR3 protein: CASRGRGAGRRETQYF
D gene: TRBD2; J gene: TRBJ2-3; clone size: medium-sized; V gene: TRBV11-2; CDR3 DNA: TGTGCCAGCAGCGGATGGGCGGGGGAGGCAGATACGCAGTATTTT; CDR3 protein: CASSGWAGEADTQYF
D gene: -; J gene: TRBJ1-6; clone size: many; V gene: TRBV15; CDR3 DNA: TGTGCCACCAGCAGAGCCGGCTCGAGCTCCTATAATTCACCCCTCCACTTT; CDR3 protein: CATSRAGSSSYNSPLHF
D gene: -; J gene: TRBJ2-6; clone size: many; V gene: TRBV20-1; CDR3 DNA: TGCAGTGCTTCAGCTCCGGGACATAAAACGGACCCTAACTCTGGGGCCAACGTCCTGACTTTC; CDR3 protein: CSASAPGHKTDPNSGANVLTF
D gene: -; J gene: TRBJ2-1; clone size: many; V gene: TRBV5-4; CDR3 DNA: TGTGCCAGCAGCCTCGATGGGGTGTTGCGCAATGAGCAGTTCTTC; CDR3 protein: CASSLDGVLRNEQFF
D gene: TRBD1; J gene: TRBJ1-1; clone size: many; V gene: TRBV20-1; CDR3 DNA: TGCAGTGCTAGGGGAACCGGGACAGAGGGAACTGAAGCTTTCTTT; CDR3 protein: CSARGTGTEGTEAFF
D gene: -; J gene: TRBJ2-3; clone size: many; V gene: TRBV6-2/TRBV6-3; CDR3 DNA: TGTGCCAGCAGTTCCCGACTGAGCCCGAACGTTAGGTCGTCGCAGTATTTT; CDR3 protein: CASSSRLSPNVRSSQYF
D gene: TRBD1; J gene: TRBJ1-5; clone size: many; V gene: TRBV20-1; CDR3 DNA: TGCAGTGCTAGAGAGCGGAGGACAGGGTCTCACAATCAGCCCCAGCATTTT; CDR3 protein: CSARERRTGSHNQPQHF
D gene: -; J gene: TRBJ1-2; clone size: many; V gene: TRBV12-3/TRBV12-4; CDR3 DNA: TGTGCCAGCAGTGACGGACCGCTGGCTAACTATGGCTACACCTTC; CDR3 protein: CASSDGPLANYGYTF
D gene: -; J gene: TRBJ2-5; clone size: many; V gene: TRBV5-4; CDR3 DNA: TGTGCCAGCAGCTTGGATGGATGGACCCAGTACTTC; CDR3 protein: CASSLDGWTQYF
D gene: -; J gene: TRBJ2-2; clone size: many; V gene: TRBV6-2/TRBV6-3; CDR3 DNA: TGTGCCAGCAGTCTTTCGGCCCTGGGGGGGGAGCTGTTTTTT; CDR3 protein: CASSLSALGGELFF
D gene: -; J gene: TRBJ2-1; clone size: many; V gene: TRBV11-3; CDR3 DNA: TGTGCCAGCAGCGAATTGATAAGCGGGCCCAATGAGCAGTTCTTC; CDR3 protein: CASSELISGPNEQFF
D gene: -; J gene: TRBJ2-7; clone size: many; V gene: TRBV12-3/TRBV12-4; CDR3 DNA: TGTGCCAGCAGCCTAGGTTCCTACGAGCAGTACTTC; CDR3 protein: CASSLGSYEQYF
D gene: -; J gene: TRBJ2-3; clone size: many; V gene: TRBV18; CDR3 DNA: TGTGCCAGCTCACCACGCGACAGTCCCACAGATACGCAGTATTTT; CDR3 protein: CASSPRDSPTDTQYF
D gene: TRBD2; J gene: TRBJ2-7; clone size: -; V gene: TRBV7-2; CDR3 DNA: TGTGCCAGCAGCTCGGCTAGCGGGAGGGCGAACTACGAGCAGTACTTC; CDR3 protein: CASSSASGRANYEQYF
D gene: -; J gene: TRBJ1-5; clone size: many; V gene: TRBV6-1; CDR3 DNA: TGTGCCAGCAGTGAATGGGAGGCGGCTAGCAATCAGCCCCAGCATTTT; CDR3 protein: CASSEWEAASNQPQHF
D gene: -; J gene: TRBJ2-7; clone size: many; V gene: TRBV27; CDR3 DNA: TGTGCCAGCAGACGCCACAGGGCCTACGAGCAGTACTTC; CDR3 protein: CASRRHRAYEQYF
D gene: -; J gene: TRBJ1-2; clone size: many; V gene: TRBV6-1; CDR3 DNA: TGTGCCAGCAGTGCCCTGGGTATCTCGCGTAATGGCTACACCTTC; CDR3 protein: CASSALGISRNGYTF
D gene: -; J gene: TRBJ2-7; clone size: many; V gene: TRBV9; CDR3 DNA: TGTGCCAGCAGCGTAGCTGCGTCATCGCCCTACGAGCAGTACTTC; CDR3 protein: CASSVAASSPYEQYF
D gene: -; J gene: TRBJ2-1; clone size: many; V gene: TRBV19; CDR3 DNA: TGTGCCAGTAGTATTCTAGGAGGGAAGGGCAATGAGCAGTTCTTC; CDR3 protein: CASSILGGKGNEQFF
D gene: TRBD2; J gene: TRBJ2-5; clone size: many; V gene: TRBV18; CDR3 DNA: TGTGCCAGCTCATCCACCCGGGACTATCAAGAGACCCAGTACTTC; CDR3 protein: CASSSTRDYQETQYF
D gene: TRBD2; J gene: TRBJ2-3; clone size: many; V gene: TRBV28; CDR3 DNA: TGTGCCAGCAGGCCTAGCGGGATCTGGAAAACTACCACAGATACGCAGTATTTT; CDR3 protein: CASRPSGIWKTTTDTQYF
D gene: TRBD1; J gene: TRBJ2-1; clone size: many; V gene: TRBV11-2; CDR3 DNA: TGTGCCAGCAGTCGACAGGGTAAGACCTACAATGAGCAGTTCTTC; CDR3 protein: CASSRQGKTYNEQFF
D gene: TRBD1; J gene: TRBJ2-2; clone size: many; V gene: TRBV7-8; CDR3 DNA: TGTGCCAGCAGCCAAGGGACAGGGAATCCCGGGGAGCTGTTTTTT; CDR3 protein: CASSQGTGNPGELFF
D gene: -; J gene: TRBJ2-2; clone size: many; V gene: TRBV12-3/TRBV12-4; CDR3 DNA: TGTGCCAGCAGTTTGTGGAACCTAGTAGGTACCGGGGAGCTGTTTTTT; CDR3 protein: CASSLWNLVGTGELFF
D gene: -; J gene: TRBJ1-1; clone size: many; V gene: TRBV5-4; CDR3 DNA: TGTGCCAGCAGTTACCGACTTGGGAACACTGAAGCTTTCTTT; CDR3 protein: CASSYRLGNTEAFF
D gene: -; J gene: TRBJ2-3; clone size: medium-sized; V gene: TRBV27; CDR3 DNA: TGTGCCATCTCTCGGGGCGGGTGGTCAGATACGCAGTATTTT; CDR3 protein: CAISRGGWSDTQYF
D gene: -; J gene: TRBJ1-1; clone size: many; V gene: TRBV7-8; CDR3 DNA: TGTGCCAGCAGCTTATGGGGGACATCAGACACTGAAGCTTTCTTT; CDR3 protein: CASSLWGTSDTEAFF
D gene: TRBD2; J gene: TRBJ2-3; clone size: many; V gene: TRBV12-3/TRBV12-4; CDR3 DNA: TGTGCCAGCAGTTTAGAGACTAGCGGGAGGGATACGCAGTATTTT; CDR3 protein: CASSLETSGRDTQYF
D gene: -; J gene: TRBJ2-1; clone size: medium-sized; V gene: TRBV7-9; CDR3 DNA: TGTGCCAGCAGCTTAGTCCCCGAGAGTGAGCAGTTCTTC; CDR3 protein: CASSLVPESEQFF
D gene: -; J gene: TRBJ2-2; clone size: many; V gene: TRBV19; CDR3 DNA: TGTGCCAGTAGTATTGCACCGAACACCGGGGAGCTGTTTTTT; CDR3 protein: CASSIAPNTGELFF
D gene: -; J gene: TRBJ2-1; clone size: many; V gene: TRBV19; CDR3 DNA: TGTGCCAGTAGTATAGACCACCTTGTGGGGCACAATGAGCAGTTCTTC; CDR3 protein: CASSIDHLVGHNEQFF
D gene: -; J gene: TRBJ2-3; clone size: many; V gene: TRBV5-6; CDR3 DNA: TGTGCCAGCAGCTTAATCGTAGGGGTACGAGCAGATACGCAGTATTTT; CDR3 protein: CASSLIVGVRADTQYF
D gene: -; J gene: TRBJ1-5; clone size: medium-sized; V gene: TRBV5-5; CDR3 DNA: TGTGCCAGCAGCCTTCACCCAGGAAGCATAGCCGATCAGCCCCAGCATTTT; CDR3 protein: CASSLHPGSIADQPQHF
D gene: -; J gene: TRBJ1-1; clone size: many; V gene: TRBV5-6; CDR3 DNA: TGTGCCAGCAGCCGGGTGAACACTGAAGCTTTCTTT; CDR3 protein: CASSRVNTEAFF
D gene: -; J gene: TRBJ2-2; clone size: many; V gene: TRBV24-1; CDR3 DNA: TGTGCCACCAGTCAAGATTGGGGGGACCGGGACGTCATCTGGTACACCGGGGAGCTGTTTTTT; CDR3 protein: CATSQDWGDRDVIWYTGELFF
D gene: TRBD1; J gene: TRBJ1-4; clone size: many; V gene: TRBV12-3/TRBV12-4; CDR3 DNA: TGTGCCAGCAGTCCTAGGGGACAGGCTCCGGTCGGAAAACTGTTTTTT; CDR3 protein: CASSPRGQAPVGKLFF
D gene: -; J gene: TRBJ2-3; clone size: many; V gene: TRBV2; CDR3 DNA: TGTGCCAGCAGTGAAGCGAGGCCAAGCACAGATACGCAGTATTTT; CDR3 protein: CASSEARPSTDTQYF
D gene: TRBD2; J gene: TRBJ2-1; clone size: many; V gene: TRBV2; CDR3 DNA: TGTGCCAGCAGTGTTAACGGGAGGGCCGAGTACTATGAGCAGTTCTTC; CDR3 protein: CASSVNGRAEYYEQFF
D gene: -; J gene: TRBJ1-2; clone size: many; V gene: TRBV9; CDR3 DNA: TGTGCCAGCAGTGAGTCCGGGGCTCCCTATGGCTACACCTTC; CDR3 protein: CASSESGAPYGYTF
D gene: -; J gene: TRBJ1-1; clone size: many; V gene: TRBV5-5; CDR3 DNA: TGTGCCAGCAGCCTGAACACTGAAGCTTTCTTT; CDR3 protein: CASSLNTEAFF
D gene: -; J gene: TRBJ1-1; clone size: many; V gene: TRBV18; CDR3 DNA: TGTGCCAGCTCACCTCAAAGAAACACTGAAGCTTTCTTT; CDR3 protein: CASSPQRNTEAFF
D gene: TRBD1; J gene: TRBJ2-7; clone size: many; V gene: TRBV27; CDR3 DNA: TGTGCCAGCAGTCTCCGGACAGGGAGCTACGAGCAGTACTTC; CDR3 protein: CASSLRTGSYEQYF
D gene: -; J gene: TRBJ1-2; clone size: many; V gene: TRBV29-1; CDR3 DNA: TGCAGCGTTGAAAAACGGGGTCCTACTAACTATGGCTACACCTTC; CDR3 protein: CSVEKRGPTNYGYTF
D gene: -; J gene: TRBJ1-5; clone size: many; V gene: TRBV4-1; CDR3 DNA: TGCGCCAGCAGCCAAGGGGATCAGCCCCAGCATTTT; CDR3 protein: CASSQGDQPQHF